Following are 18 T cell receptor beta chains from one sample sequenced in a study of cytomegalovirus exposure and HLA in healthy donors. The PCR had 60 Vbeta and 13 Jbeta primers. Clones were read by immunoSEQ multiplex PCR, and TCRdb kept only the in-frame ones, dropping some. The sample totals 55,000 to 85,000 clones. Source material: PBMCs. Receptor source: a woman aged 30 to 39 in good health and CMV-seronegative.

J is TRBJ2-5 and V is TRBV19, with TRBD1 matching 7 bases. CDR3 length equals 14 residues. Germline lookup yields CDR1 LNHDA and CDR2 SQIVND (reference sequence). J was trimmed by 7 bases and V by 4 bases; bases with no gene match: 9. CDR3 nucleotides: TGTGCCAGTAGTACCGGGACAGCGGCAAGGACCCAGTACTTC. Its translation is CASSTGTAARTQYF.

The rearrangement uses TRBV11-1 and TRBJ2-7; 8 bases are shared with TRBD1. CDR3 size: 16 residues. The V gene's germline CDR1 is SGHAT and CDR2 FQDESV (reference sequence). J gave up 3 bases and V 4 bases, and 11 bases lay outside the gene matches. The CDR3 nucleotides are TGTGCCAGCAGCTCCCTTGGACAGGGTGGTGTCTACGAGCAGTACTTC. This gives the protein CASSSLGQGGVYEQYF.

CDR3 DNA: TGTGCCAGCAGCTCAGGGACAGGGCTCGGTCAGCCCCAGCATTTT. Amino acid sequence: CASSSGTGLGQPQHF. The chain combines TRBV11-2 with TRBJ1-5, with 9 bases fitting TRBD1. CDR1 SGHAT and CDR2 FQNNGV come from the germline V gene. Trimming took 4 bases from V and 6 from J; bases not matched to a gene: 7. This CDR3 region has 15 residues.

This sequence joins TRBV28 and TRBJ1-2; 9 bases map to TRBD1. The V gene end was trimmed by 6 bases and the J gene end by 2 bases; junction bases not matched to a gene: 10. This CDR3 has 16 amino acids. CDR1 is MDHEN, CDR2 SYDVKM, per germline. As DNA, the CDR3 is TGTGCCAGCAGGCGACACCGGGACAGGGAAAACTATGGCTACACCTTC. This codes for CASRRHRDRENYGYTF.

V gene TRBV19 combines with J gene TRBJ1-5; 9 nucleotides line up with TRBD1. The CDR3 loop spans 15 amino acids. V lost 3 bases to trimming and J lost 4 bases; unmatched junction nucleotides: 4. CDR1 is LNHDA and CDR2 is SQIVND in the germline V gene (reference sequence). CDR3 residues: CASSMDRGDNQPQHF. In DNA, the CDR3 is TGTGCCAGTAGTATGGACAGGGGCGATAATCAGCCCCAGCATTTT.

The rearrangement joins TRBV4-3 to TRBJ1-5, with TRBD1 identical over 9 bases. The CDR3 has 15 amino acids. Germline loops: CDR1 LGHNA, CDR2 YSLEER. Unmatched junction bases numbered 4, after V lost 0 bases and J lost 7 bases. The CDR3 reads CASSQDPTGGQPQHF. CDR3 DNA: TGCGCCAGCAGCCAAGACCCGACAGGGGGGCAGCCCCAGCATTTT.

V and J are TRBV6-1 and TRBJ1-4; D is uncertain. V shed 2 bases and J shed 8 bases, with 18 bases lying between them. The CDR3 consists of 16 residues. Germline lookup yields CDR1 MNHNS and CDR2 SASEGT. This chain's CDR3 is CASSEWAAALEEKLFF. As DNA, the CDR3 is TGTGCCAGCAGTGAATGGGCAGCGGCTCTCGAGGAAAAACTGTTTTTT.

The chain links TRBV20-1 to TRBJ2-7, with a weak D call TRBD1 (6 bases). V was clipped by 5 bases and J by 5 bases, with 10 bases between them. The CDR3 sequence is 11 residues long. Germline CDR1 reads DFQATT; CDR2 reads SNEGSKA (reference sequence). CDR3 sequence reads: CSAPQGNEQYF. The CDR3 DNA is TGCAGTGCTCCTCAGGGGAACGAGCAGTACTTC.

A note on this clone: Other DNA sequences from this sample encode an identical CDR3 as well. The chain combines TRBV30 with TRBJ1-4; D gene ambiguous. Germline CDR1 is GTSNPN and CDR2 is SVGIG (reference sequence). The CDR3 length is 10 residues. V was pared by 5 bases and J by 8 bases, with 6 bases between. The CDR3 DNA is TGTGCCTGGGGAGGAGAAAAACTGTTTTTT. This translates into CAWGGEKLFF. Using reference TRBV30 and TRBJ1-4 for the parts outside the CDR3, the full variable domain is SQTIHQWPATLVQPVGSPLSLECTVEGTSNPNLYWYRQAAGRGLQLLFYSVGIGQISSEVPQNLSASRPQDRQFILSSKKLLLSDSGFYLCAWGGEKLFFGSGTQLSVL.

V gene TRBV6-1 combines with J gene TRBJ2-7; 10 bases fit TRBD2. Germline loops: CDR1 MNHNS, CDR2 SASEGT. Trimming took 3 bases from V and 2 from J; bases not matched to a gene: 4. The CDR3 extends over 15 amino acids. CDR3 residues: CASSETGTSAYEQYF. DNA of the CDR3: TGTGCCAGCAGTGAGACCGGGACTAGCGCCTACGAGCAGTACTTC.

The chain recombines TRBV2 with TRBJ2-7; TRBD1 might be the D (5 bases). Between the trimmed V and J ends, which lost 3 bases and 7 bases, there was a span of 13 bases. The germline gives CDR1 SNHLY, CDR2 FYNNEI. This CDR3 comprises 13 residues. The CDR3 DNA reads TGTGCCAGCAGTGATGGGGCCGGCCCGGAGCAGTACTTC. Protein sequence: CASSDGAGPEQYF.

This chain uses TRBV6-4 with TRBJ1-5; weak D call: TRBD1 (6 bases). Germline CDR1 and CDR2: MRHNA and SNTAGT. Trimming removed 6 bases at V and 5 bases at J, with 14 bases between. CDR3 length: 14 amino acids. As DNA, the CDR3 is TGTGCCAGCAGCGTAACAGGGAATGATCAGCCCCAGCATTTT. Its translation is CASSVTGNDQPQHF.

The chain has TRBV7-9 and TRBJ2-1, with TRBD1 as a possible D gene (6 bases). V dropped 0 bases and J dropped 6 bases, with 6 bases sitting between them. The CDR3 contains 13 residues. Germline values: CDR1 SEHNR, CDR2 FQNEAQ (reference sequence). The CDR3 is CASSLAGGNEQFF. CDR3 coding DNA: TGTGCCAGCAGCTTAGCAGGGGGCAATGAGCAGTTCTTC.

The V call is TRBV14, the J call TRBJ1-2; no clear D. Germline CDR1 and CDR2: SGHDN and FVKESK. Trimming shortened V by 0 bases and J by 4 bases, and 12 bases separated the two germline ends. The length of the CDR3 is 15 residues. The DNA of the CDR3 is TGTGCCAGCAGCCAAGAACTGAACCTTCGCTATGGCTACACCTTC. Translating gives CASSQELNLRYGYTF.

This chain links TRBV7-2 with TRBJ1-2, with a tentative D call TRBD1 (5 bases). This CDR3 comprises 15 residues. Germline CDR1 and CDR2: SGHTA and FQGNSA. The V end was cut by 3 bases, the J end by 6 bases, with 17 bases between. The CDR3 coding sequence is TGTGCCAGCAGCTTCTATCCGGGACTTACCGATGGCTACACCTTC. This gives the protein CASSFYPGLTDGYTF.

This chain joins TRBV4-3 and TRBJ2-3, with D tentatively TRBD1 (6 bases). The germline V and J ends were trimmed by 9 bases and 0 bases, with 16 bases remaining between them. Per germline, CDR1 LGHNA and CDR2 YSLEER. CDR3 length: 15 amino acids. The CDR3 nucleotides are TGCGCCAGTCGCCTCGGACAGAAAAGCACAGATACGCAGTATTTT. It encodes CASRLGQKSTDTQYF.

The V call is TRBV18, the J call TRBJ1-1; D remains ambiguous. V lost 3 bases to trimming and J lost 4 bases, with 21 bases between them. In germline, CDR1 is KGHSH, CDR2 LQKENI. The CDR3 length is 17 residues. CDR3: CASSPLRGSSEGTEAFF. The DNA for the CDR3 is TGTGCCAGCTCACCTTTACGAGGCAGTTCAGAGGGCACTGAAGCTTTCTTT.

CDR3 region: CATSNGTDEANVLTF. CDR3 bases: TGTGCCACCAGCAACGGGACAGACGAGGCCAACGTCCTGACTTTC. This chain links TRBV15 with TRBJ2-6, with TRBD1 identical over 7 bases. The CDR3 runs to 15 residues. Germline loops: CDR1 LNHNV, CDR2 YYDKDF (reference sequence). V lost 4 bases to trimming and J lost 6 bases; unmatched junction nucleotides: 6.